Below are 15 T cell receptor beta chains sequenced from a single sample in a study of cytomegalovirus exposure and HLA in healthy donors (dated by TCRdb to about 2017). The library was obtained by the immunoSEQ multiplex PCR assay. For the multiplex PCR, a mixture combining 60 forward primers for TCR Vbeta segments and 13 reverse primers for TCR Jbeta segments was used. The source is immuneACCESS, and TCRdb retained only in-frame sequences with V and J called. Part of the clones is not carried over; for the studies checked, unresolved V genes explain less than half of this, and the remainder is unexplained. This sample holds 150,000 to 200,000 clones; approximately 84% were observed only once. The ten largest account for 0.2% to 0.3% of the sample. Sequenced sample: PBMCs. These receptors came from a boy aged 5-17 years in good health and CMV-seronegative.

CDR3 nucleotides: TGTGCCTGGCGGACAGGGGCGAAGAAACAGCCCCAGCATTTT. Protein: CAWRTGAKKQPQHF. The V gene is TRBV30, the J gene TRBJ1-5, with 9 bases identical to TRBD1. The V segment lost 5 bases and the J segment 7 bases; nucleotides outside the gene matches: 9. Germline assignment: CDR1 GTSNPN and CDR2 SVGIG (reference sequence). The CDR3 length is 14 residues.

The genes are TRBV9 and TRBJ2-7; 14 nucleotides agree with TRBD2. Germline loops: CDR1 SGDLS, CDR2 YYNGEE. The CDR3 runs to 16 residues. Unmatched junction bases numbered 9, after V lost 4 bases and J lost 6 bases. The CDR3 DNA is TGTGCCAGCAGCACCTGGACTAGCGGGGGGCTGGGCGAGCAGTACTTC. It encodes CASSTWTSGGLGEQYF.

V gene TRBV10-1 combines with J gene TRBJ1-1; 8 bases map to TRBD1. The CDR3 spans 13 residues. Looked up from germline, CDR1 is WNHNN and CDR2 is SYGVQD (reference sequence). V shed 3 bases, J shed 7 bases, and the junction held 4 bases outside the gene matches. CDR3 in DNA: TGCGCCAGCAGTGACAGGGGGCAGGGTGAAGCTTTCTTT. Its protein product is CASSDRGQGEAFF.

The rearrangement joins TRBV7-3 to TRBJ2-3; 8 bases are shared with TRBD2. J gave up 0 bases and V 3 bases, and 2 bases lay outside the gene matches. Germline V lookup: CDR1 SGHTA, CDR2 FQGTGA. The CDR3 totals 15 residues. CDR3 sequence reads: CASSLTSASTDTQYF. The CDR3 region has the DNA TGTGCCAGCAGCTTGACTAGCGCTAGCACAGATACGCAGTATTTT.

This CDR3 is CAITGGQQETQYF. The CDR3 coding sequence is TGTGCCATCACCGGGGGGCAGCAAGAGACCCAGTACTTC. The V and J genes are TRBV10-3 and TRBJ2-5, with D possibly matching TRBD2 (7 bases). Germline CDR1 and CDR2: ENHRY and SYGVKD. The CDR3 sequence is 13 residues long. The V end was cut by 7 bases, the J end by 2 bases, with 11 bases between.

This clone showed up just a few times. V usage is TRBV28 and J usage is TRBJ1-5; D not certain. Germline values: CDR1 MDHEN, CDR2 SYDVKM. The CDR3 spans 12 residues. Trimming cost V 4 bases and J 11 bases, with 12 bases left between them. CDR3 loop: CASSYVRSAQHF. In DNA, the CDR3 is TGTGCCAGCAGTTATGTCCGTTCAGCCCAGCATTTT.

This clone turned up a few times. The chain joins TRBV10-3 to TRBJ2-3, with TRBD1 as a possible D gene (6 bases). Germline V gene lookup returns CDR1 ENHRY and CDR2 SYGVKD. Trimming shortened V by 6 bases and J by 3 bases, and 13 bases separated the two germline ends. The CDR3 spans 14 residues. The CDR3 region has the DNA TGTGCCATCAGGGTACAGGGCCCAACAGATACGCAGTATTTT. Amino acid sequence: CAIRVQGPTDTQYF.

V gene TRBV11-2 combines with J gene TRBJ1-1, with D perhaps matching TRBD1 (6 bases). Germline V gene lookup returns CDR1 SGHAT and CDR2 FQNNGV. With 3 bases removed from V and 0 bases from J, the gap between germline ends came to 17 bases. The CDR3 has 17 amino acids. The CDR3, as DNA: TGTGCCAGCAGCTTGTGGGGGCGAAGCTTGATGAACACTGAAGCTTTCTTT. Protein product: CASSLWGRSLMNTEAFF.

This clone was observed a few times. The gene calls are TRBV27 and TRBJ1-5, with 11 bases matching TRBD1. V was clipped by 6 bases and J by 7 bases; unmatched bases: 8. This CDR3 spans 15 amino acids. CDR1 is MNHEY, CDR2 SMNVEV, per germline (reference sequence). CDR3 residues: CASSLGTGGGQPQHF. The CDR3, as DNA: TGTGCCAGCAGCTTGGGGACAGGGGGAGGCCAGCCCCAGCATTTT.

The CDR3 spells CASSLELAAASYEQYF. The CDR3 DNA reads as TGTGCCAGCAGCTTGGAGTTGGCGGCCGCCTCCTACGAGCAGTACTTC. The V gene is TRBV5-4, the J gene TRBJ2-7; D is unresolved. Germline lookup yields CDR1 SGHNT and CDR2 YYREEE (reference sequence). Trimming cost V 0 bases and J 0 bases, with 13 bases left between them. This CDR3 comprises 16 residues.

The sample holds one count of this clone. The CDR3 region is CASRGGEVYNEQFF. CDR3 DNA: TGTGCCAGCCGAGGAGGAGAAGTCTACAATGAGCAGTTCTTC. The chain uses TRBV27 and TRBJ2-1, with a weak D call TRBD2 (5 bases). The germline V gene has CDR1 MNHEY and CDR2 SMNVEV (reference sequence). The CDR3 runs 14 residues. V was trimmed by 8 bases and J by 3 bases, leaving 14 bases between them.

The chain combines TRBV9 with TRBJ2-7, with TRBD1 matching over 10 bases. Germline lookup yields CDR1 SGDLS and CDR2 YYNGEE. V was clipped by 4 bases and J by 1 base; unmatched bases: 14. The CDR3 is 18 residues long. CDR3 DNA sequence: TGTGCCAGCAGCCCCGGGACAGGGGTTTGGTCTTTGTCCTACGAGCAGTACTTC. As protein: CASSPGTGVWSLSYEQYF.

The V call is TRBV9, the J call TRBJ2-3, with D possibly being TRBD2 (6 bases). The V and J ends lost 4 bases and 3 bases respectively, with 15 bases between them. Germline V gene lookup returns CDR1 SGDLS and CDR2 YYNGEE. The CDR3 is 15 residues long. CDR3 bases: TGTGCCAGCAGCCCACTAGGCGGGGAGACAGATACGCAGTATTTT. Protein sequence: CASSPLGGETDTQYF.

This clone was detected only once. The genes are TRBV5-1 and TRBJ1-2; weak D call: TRBD1 (5 bases). V dropped 4 bases and J dropped 8 bases, with 15 bases sitting between them. The CDR3 covers 13 residues. Germline values: CDR1 SGHRS, CDR2 YFSETQ. CDR3 protein: CASSLWGRAGYTF. CDR3 in DNA: TGCGCCAGCAGCCTCTGGGGCCGAGCCGGCTACACCTTC.

This rearrangement joins TRBV5-1 to TRBJ2-7; possibly TRBD2 for D (5 bases). CDR1 and CDR2 from the germline V gene are SGHRS and YFSETQ. This CDR3 comprises 13 residues. Deletions cut 2 bases from V and 0 bases from J, with 6 bases between. As DNA, the CDR3 is TGCGCCAGCAGCTTTGACTACTCCTACGAGCAGTACTTC. This encodes CASSFDYSYEQYF.